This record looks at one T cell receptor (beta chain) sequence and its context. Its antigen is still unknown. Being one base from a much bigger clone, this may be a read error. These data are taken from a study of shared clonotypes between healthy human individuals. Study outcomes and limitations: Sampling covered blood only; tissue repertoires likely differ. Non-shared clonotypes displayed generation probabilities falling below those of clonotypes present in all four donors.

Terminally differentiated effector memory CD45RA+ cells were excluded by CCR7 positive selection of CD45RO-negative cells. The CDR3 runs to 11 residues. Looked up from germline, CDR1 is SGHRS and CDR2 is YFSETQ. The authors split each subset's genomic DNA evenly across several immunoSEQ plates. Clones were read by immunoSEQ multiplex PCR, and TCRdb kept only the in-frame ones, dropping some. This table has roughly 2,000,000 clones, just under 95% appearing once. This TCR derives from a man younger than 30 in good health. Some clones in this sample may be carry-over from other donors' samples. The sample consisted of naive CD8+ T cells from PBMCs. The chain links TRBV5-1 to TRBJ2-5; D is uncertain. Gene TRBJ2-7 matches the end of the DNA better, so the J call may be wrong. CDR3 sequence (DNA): TGCGCCAGCAGCTTGGCCTACGAGCAGTACTTC. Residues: CASSLAYEQYF.